This note documents a single TCR beta chain sequence. What it binds is unknown. This entry is derived from a study of siplizumab effects on memory and regulatory T cells. Study outcomes and limitations: Mappable alloreactive CD4+ clones were on average about 62% Treg-derived with siplizumab, about 26% in controls. The study found naive T cells seemingly more diverse than memory cells and seemingly major alloresponse contributors. No assignable naive or memory phenotype existed for roughly 80-97% of proliferating CD4+ or CD8+ clones.

Sequencing used immunoSEQ multiplex PCR; TCRdb keeps in-frame clones, though not all of them. The sample carries around 87,000 clones, 75% to 90% recorded once. This CDR3 contains 14 residues. CDR1 and CDR2 (germline): GTSNPN, SVGIG (reference sequence). V was cut by 1 base and J by 5 bases, with 9 bases left in between. Sequences were obtained from CD4+ T cells sorted from blood. The gene calls are TRBV30 and TRBJ1-6; no clear D. The sequence was collected from a human donor in good health. CDR3 residues: CAWSGGKDNSPLHF. The CDR3 region has the DNA TGTGCCTGGAGTGGGGGAAAAGATAATTCACCCCTCCACTTT.